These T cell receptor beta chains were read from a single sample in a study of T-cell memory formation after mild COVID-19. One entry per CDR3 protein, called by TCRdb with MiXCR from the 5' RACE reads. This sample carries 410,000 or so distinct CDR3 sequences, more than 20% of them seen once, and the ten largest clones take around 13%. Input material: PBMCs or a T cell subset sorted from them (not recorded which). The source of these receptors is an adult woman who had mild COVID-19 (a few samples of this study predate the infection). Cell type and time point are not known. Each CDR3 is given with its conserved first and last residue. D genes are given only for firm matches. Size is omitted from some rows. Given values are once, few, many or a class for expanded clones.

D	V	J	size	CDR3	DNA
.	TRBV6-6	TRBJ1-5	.	CASSYSMRGGDQPQHF	TGTGCCAGCAGTTACTCGATGAGGGGAGGGGATCAGCCCCAGCATTTT
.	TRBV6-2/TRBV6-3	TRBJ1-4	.	CASSTVTGIPLFF	TGTGCCAGCAGCACCGTCACAGGGATACCGCTGTTTTTT
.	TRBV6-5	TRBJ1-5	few	CASSYSWQSNQPQHF	TGTGCCAGCAGTTACTCATGGCAGAGCAATCAGCCCCAGCATTTT
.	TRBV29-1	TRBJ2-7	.	CSVIPGQTYEQYF	TGCAGCGTAATACCGGGACAAACCTACGAGCAGTACTTC
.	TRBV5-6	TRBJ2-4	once	CASSFRQLLAKNIQYF	TGTGCCAGCAGCTTTCGGCAGCTCCTAGCCAAAAACATTCAGTACTTC
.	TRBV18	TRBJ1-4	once	CASSPTGATVREKLFF	TGTGCCAGCTCACCGACGGGAGCCACCGTCAGGGAAAAACTGTTTTTT
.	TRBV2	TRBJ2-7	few	CASSGEPEQYF	TGTGCCAGCAGTGGGGAACCCGAGCAGTACTTC
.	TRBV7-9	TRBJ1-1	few	CASSLASTPVGAFF	TGTGCCAGCAGCTTAGCCTCGACGCCCGTCGGAGCTTTCTTT
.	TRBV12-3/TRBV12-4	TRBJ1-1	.	CASRTTFSNTEAFF	TGTGCCAGCAGAACTACTTTCTCGAACACTGAAGCTTTCTTT
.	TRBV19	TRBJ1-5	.	CASSIGHGSNQPQHF	TGTGCCAGTAGTATTGGGCATGGGAGCAATCAGCCCCAGCATTTT
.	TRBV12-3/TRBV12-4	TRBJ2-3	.	CASRSSGTDTQYF	TGTGCCAGCAGGAGTAGTGGCACAGATACGCAGTATTTT
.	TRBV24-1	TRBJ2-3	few	CATSDFFGQGFDTQYF	TGTGCCACCAGTGATTTCTTCGGGCAGGGTTTTGATACGCAGTATTTT
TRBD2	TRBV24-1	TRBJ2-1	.	CATGGRSPYNEQFF	TGTGCCACCGGCGGGAGGTCCCCCTACAATGAGCAGTTCTTC
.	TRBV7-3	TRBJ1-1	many	CASSPQAGVTEAFF	TGTGCCAGCAGCCCCCAGGCAGGAGTCACTGAAGCTTTCTTT
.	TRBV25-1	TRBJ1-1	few	CASRKWGRSGMNTEAFF	TGTGCCAGCAGGAAGTGGGGCAGGAGCGGTATGAACACTGAAGCTTTCTTT
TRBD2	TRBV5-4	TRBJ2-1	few	CASTGTSSHNEQFF	TGTGCCAGCACCGGGACTAGCAGCCACAATGAGCAGTTCTTC
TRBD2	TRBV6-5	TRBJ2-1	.	CASSYSWTSGGGEIFF	TGTGCCAGCAGTTACTCTTGGACTAGCGGGGGCGGCGAAATTTTCTTC
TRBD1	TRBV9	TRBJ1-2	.	CASSVTIDRGFFYGYTF	TGTGCCAGCAGCGTAACCATAGACAGGGGATTCTTCTATGGCTACACCTTC
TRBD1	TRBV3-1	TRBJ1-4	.	CASSQGGGAEKLFF	TGTGCCAGCAGCCAAGGAGGGGGCGCCGAAAAACTGTTTTTT
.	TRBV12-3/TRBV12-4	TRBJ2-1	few	CASSISLGGEQFF	TGTGCCAGCAGTATCAGCCTTGGCGGGGAGCAGTTCTTC
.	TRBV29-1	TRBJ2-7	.	CSVGQAGHYEQYF	TGCAGCGTTGGACAGGCAGGTCACTACGAGCAGTACTTC
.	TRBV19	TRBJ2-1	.	CASSVLLGSEDNEQFF	TGTGCCAGTAGTGTATTACTAGGTTCCGAAGACAATGAGCAGTTCTTC
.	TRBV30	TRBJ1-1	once	CAWSVPGGSRSAFF	TGTGCCTGGAGTGTACCGGGGGGCTCCCGCTCAGCTTTCTTT
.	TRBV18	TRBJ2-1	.	CASSPSQGRHNEQFF	TGTGCCAGCTCACCTTCCCAGGGGAGGCACAATGAGCAGTTCTTC
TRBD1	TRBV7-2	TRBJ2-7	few	CASSSDRGAYEQYF	TGTGCCAGCAGCTCTGACAGGGGGGCCTACGAGCAGTACTTC
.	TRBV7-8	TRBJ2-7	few	CASSSQESYEQYF	TGTGCCAGCAGTTCCCAGGAGTCCTACGAGCAGTACTTC
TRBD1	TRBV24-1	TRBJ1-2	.	CATSEAQGAGGYTF	TGTGCCACCAGTGAAGCACAGGGGGCTGGTGGCTACACCTTC
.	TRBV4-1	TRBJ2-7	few	CASSQGSHYEQYF	TGCGCCAGCAGCCAGGGGAGCCACTACGAGCAGTACTTC
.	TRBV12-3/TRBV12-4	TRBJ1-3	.	CASKGDGFSGNTIYF	TGTGCCAGCAAAGGGGACGGATTCTCTGGAAACACCATATATTTT
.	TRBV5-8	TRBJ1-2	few	CASNLDGGVYGYTF	TGTGCCAGCAACCTGGACGGGGGCGTCTATGGCTACACCTTC
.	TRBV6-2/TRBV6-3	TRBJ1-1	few	CASGDQGNTEAFF	TGTGCCAGCGGAGACCAGGGGAACACTGAAGCTTTCTTT
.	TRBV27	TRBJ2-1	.	CASSRRGNYNEQFF	TGTGCCAGCTCCCGAAGGGGTAACTACAATGAGCAGTTCTTC
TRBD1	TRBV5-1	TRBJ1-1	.	CASSEGQLNTEAFF	TGCGCCAGCAGCGAGGGACAGCTGAACACTGAAGCTTTCTTT
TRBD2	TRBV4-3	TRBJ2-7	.	CASSQDLGLAGGGEQYF	TGCGCCAGCAGCCAAGACTTGGGACTAGCGGGAGGAGGCGAGCAGTACTTC
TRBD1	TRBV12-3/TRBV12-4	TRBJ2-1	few	CASSFGTGGAREQFF	TGTGCCAGCAGTTTTGGGACAGGGGGTGCGAGGGAGCAGTTCTTC
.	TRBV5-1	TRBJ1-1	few	CASSLGSVEGTEAFF	TGCGCCAGCAGCTTGGGTTCCGTCGAGGGCACTGAAGCTTTCTTT
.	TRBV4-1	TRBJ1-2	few	CASSQQGYGYTF	TGCGCCAGCAGCCAACAGGGGTATGGCTACACCTTC
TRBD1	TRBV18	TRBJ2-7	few	CASSPNRGNEQYF	TGTGCCAGCTCACCAAACAGGGGAAACGAGCAGTACTTC
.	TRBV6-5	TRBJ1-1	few	CASSYGRGHYMNTEAFF	TGTGCCAGCAGTTACGGCAGGGGTCACTACATGAACACTGAAGCTTTCTTT
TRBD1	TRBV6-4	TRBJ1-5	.	CASSDRGQGFQPQHF	TGTGCCAGCAGTGACAGGGGACAGGGGTTTCAGCCCCAGCATTTT
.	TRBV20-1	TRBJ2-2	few	CSARDGRSGTGELFF	TGCAGTGCTAGAGATGGAAGAAGCGGCACCGGGGAGCTGTTTTTT
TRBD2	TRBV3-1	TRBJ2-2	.	CASSRRTSGSGELFF	TGTGCCAGCAGCCGACGGACTAGCGGGAGCGGGGAGCTGTTTTTT
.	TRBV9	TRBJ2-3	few	CASSGRNTDTQYF	TGTGCCAGCAGCGGACGGAACACAGATACGCAGTATTTT
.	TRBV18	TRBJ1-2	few	CASSVQGYNPYGYTF	TGTGCCAGCTCCGTCCAGGGATACAACCCCTATGGCTACACCTTC
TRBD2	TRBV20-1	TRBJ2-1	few	CSASFGGAGNEQFF	TGCAGTGCTAGTTTCGGGGGGGCGGGCAATGAGCAGTTCTTC
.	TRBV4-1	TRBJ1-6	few	CASSQYLGGSYNSPLHF	TGCGCCAGCAGCCAATATCTGGGGGGCTCCTATAATTCACCCCTCCACTTT
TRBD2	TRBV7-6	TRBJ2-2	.	CASSLASLAGPRTGELFF	TGTGCCAGCAGCTTAGCGTCCCTAGCGGGTCCAAGGACCGGGGAGCTGTTTTTT
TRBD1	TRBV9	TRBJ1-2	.	CASSATGGVYYGYTF	TGTGCCAGCAGCGCGACAGGGGGGGTTTACTATGGCTACACCTTC
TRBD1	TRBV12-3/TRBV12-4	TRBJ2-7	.	CASRGTGWNEQYF	TGTGCCAGCAGAGGGACAGGGTGGAACGAGCAGTACTTC
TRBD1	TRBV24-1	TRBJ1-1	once	CATSEGTGNTEAFF	TGTGCCACCAGTGAGGGGACAGGGAACACTGAAGCTTTCTTT
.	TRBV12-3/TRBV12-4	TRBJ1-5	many	CASQGVNNQPQHF	TGTGCCAGCCAGGGAGTGAACAATCAGCCCCAGCATTTT
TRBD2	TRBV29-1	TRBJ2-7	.	CSVPREGSYEQYF	TGCAGCGTTCCCCGGGAGGGCTCCTACGAGCAGTACTTC
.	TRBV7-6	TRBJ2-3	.	CASSPGTPPDTQYF	TGTGCCAGCAGCCCGGGGACCCCGCCAGATACGCAGTATTTT
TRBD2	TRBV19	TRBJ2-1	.	CASTAGGTNYNEQFF	TGTGCCAGTACGGCGGGGGGCACCAACTACAATGAGCAGTTCTTC
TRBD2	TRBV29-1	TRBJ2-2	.	CSVAPGGTFTGELFF	TGCAGCGTTGCCCCGGGGGGTACCTTCACCGGGGAGCTGTTTTTT
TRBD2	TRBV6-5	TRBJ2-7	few	CASSYSGRPFEQYF	TGTGCCAGCAGTTATAGCGGGAGACCCTTCGAGCAGTACTTC
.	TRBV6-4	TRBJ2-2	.	CASNNAGVPTGELFF	TGTGCCAGCAATAATGCAGGAGTGCCCACCGGGGAGCTGTTTTTT
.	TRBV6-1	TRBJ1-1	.	CASSEKGLNTEAFF	TGTGCCAGCAGTGAGAAGGGCTTGAACACTGAAGCTTTCTTT